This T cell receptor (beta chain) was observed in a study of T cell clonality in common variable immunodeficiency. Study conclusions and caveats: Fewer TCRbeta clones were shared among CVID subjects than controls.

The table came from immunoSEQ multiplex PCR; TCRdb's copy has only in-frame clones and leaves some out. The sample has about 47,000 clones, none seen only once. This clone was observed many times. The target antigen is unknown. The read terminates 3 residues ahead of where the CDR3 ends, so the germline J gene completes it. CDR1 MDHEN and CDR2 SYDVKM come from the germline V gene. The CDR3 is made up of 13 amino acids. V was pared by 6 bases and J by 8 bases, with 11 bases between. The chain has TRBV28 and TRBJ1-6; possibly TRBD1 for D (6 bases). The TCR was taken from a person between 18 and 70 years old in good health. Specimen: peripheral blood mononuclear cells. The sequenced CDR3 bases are TGTGCCAGCAGACAGGGTTATGATTCACCC. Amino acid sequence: CASRQGYDSP. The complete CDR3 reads CASRQGYDSPLHF.